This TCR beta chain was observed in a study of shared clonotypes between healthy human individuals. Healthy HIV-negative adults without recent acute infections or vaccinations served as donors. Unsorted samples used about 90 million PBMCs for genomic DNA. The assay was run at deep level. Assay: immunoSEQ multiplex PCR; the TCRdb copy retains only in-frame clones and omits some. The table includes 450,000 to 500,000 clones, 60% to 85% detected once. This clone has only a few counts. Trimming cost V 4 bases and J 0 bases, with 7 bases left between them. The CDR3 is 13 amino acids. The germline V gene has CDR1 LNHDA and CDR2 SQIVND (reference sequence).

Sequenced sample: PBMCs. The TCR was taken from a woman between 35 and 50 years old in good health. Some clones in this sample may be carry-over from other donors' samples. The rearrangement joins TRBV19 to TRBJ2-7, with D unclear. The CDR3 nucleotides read TGTGCCAGTAGTACCCCTTACTCCTACGAGCAGTACTTC. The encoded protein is CASSTPYSYEQYF.